In its sample, the clone carrying this TCR beta chain was seen a few times. Its target is not known. CDR3 length: 15 amino acids. Trimming stripped 5 bases from V and 6 bases from J, with 19 bases between. Germline-derived CDR1 and CDR2 are GTSNPN and SVGIG (reference sequence). In total, each donor contributed a single heparinised blood draw that averaged roughly 110 mL. The sample comes from a study of beta chain features in type 1 diabetes. For the study at large: The examined sorted cells totaled under 120 million across samples. Overall study findings and caveats: Insertion counts at VDJ junctions were lower in type 1 diabetes patients, who also showed more deletions there. The study found that naive, central memory and Treg TCRB repertoires appeared more similar in patients than in healthy donors.

The investigators reverse transcribed all of the isolated RNA, so they sequenced expressed TCRB transcripts. Some clones are missing from TCRdb's copy, which holds only in-frame ones; the method was immunoSEQ multiplex PCR. The sample carries 680,000 or so clones, about 14% recorded once. The material sequenced was naive CD4+ T cells from blood. The chain carries TRBV30 and TRBJ2-2, with no clear D. The source of this sequence is a man between 18 and 35 years old in good health. The CDR3 region has the DNA TGTGCCTGGGGCCCCGGACGGACCCTCCCCGGGGAGCTGTTTTTT. This gives the protein CAWGPGRTLPGELFF.